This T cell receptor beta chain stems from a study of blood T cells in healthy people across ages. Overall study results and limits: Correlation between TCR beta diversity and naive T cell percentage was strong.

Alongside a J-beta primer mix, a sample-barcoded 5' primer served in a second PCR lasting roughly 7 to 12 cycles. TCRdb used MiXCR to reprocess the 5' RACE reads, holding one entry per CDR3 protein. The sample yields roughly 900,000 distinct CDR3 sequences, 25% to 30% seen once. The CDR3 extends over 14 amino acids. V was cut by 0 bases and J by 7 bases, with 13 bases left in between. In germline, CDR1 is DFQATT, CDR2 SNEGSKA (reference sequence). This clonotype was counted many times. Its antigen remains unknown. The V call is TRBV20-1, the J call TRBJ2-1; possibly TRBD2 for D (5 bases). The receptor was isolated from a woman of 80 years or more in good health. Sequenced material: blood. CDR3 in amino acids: CSARDGVARNEQFF. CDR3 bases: TGCAGTGCTAGAGATGGGGTAGCGCGAAATGAGCAGTTCTTC.